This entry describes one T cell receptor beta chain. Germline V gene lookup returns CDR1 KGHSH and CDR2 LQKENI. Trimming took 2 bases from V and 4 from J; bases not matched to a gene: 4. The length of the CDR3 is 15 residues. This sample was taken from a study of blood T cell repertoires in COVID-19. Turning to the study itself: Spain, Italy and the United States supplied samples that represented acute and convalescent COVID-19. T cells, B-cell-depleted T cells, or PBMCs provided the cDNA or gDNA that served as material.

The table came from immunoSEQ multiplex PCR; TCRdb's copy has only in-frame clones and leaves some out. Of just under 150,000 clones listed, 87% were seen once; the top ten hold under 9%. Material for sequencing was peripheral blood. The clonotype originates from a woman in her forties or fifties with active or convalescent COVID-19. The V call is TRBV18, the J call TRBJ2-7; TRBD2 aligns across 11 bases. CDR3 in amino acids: CASSPVAGGIYEQYF. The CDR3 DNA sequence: TGTGCCAGCTCACCAGTAGCGGGGGGGATTTACGAGCAGTACTTC.